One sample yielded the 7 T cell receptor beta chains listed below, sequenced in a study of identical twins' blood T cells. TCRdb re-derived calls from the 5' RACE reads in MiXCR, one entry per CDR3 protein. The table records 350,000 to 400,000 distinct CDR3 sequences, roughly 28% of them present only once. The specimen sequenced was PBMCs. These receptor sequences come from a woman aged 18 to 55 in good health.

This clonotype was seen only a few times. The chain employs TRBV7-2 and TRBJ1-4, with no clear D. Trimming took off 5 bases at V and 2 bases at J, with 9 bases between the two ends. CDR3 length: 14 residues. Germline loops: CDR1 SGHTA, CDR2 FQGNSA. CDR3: CASSLSGTNEKLFF. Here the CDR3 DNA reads TGTGCCAGCAGCCTCTCCGGTACTAATGAAAAACTGTTTTTT.

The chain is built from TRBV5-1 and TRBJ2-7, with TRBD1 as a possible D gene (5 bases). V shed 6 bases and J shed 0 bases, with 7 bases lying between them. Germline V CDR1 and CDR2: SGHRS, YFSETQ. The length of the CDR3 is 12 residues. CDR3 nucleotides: TGCGCCAGCACCGACAGCTCCTACGAGCAGTACTTC. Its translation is CASTDSSYEQYF.

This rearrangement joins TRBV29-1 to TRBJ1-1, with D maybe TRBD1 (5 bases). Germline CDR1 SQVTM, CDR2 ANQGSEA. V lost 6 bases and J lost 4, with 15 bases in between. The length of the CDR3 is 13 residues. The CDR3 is CSVSRAGATEAFF. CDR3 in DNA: TGCAGCGTCTCCCGGGCTGGGGCCACTGAAGCTTTCTTT.

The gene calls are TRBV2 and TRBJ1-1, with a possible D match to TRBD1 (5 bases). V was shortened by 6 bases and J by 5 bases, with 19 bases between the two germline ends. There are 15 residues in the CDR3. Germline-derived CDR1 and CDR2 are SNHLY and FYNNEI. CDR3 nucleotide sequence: TGTGCCAGCAGGGCAGGGTTCTTGTCCCGTACTGAAGCTTTCTTT. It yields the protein CASRAGFLSRTEAFF.

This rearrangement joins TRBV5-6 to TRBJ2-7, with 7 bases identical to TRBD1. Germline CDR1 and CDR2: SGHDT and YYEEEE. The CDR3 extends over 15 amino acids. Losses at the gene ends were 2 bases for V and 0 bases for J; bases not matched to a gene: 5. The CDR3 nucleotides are TGTGCCAGCAGCTTAGGGACAGTTAACTCCTACGAGCAGTACTTC. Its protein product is CASSLGTVNSYEQYF.

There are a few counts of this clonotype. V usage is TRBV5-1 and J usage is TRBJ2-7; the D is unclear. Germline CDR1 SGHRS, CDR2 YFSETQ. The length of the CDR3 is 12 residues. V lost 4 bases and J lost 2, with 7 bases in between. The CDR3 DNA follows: TGCGCCAGCAGCCTCGATACCTACGAGCAGTACTTC. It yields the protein CASSLDTYEQYF.

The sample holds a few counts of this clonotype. Here the CDR3 reads CASSQARGTEAFF. The CDR3 bases are TGTGCCAGCAGCCAGGCACGGGGCACTGAAGCTTTCTTT. J is TRBJ1-1 and V is TRBV3-1; D not certain. V dropped 3 bases and J dropped 4 bases, with 9 bases sitting between them. The CDR3 runs to 13 residues. The germline V gene encodes CDR1 LGHDT and CDR2 YNNKEL (reference sequence).